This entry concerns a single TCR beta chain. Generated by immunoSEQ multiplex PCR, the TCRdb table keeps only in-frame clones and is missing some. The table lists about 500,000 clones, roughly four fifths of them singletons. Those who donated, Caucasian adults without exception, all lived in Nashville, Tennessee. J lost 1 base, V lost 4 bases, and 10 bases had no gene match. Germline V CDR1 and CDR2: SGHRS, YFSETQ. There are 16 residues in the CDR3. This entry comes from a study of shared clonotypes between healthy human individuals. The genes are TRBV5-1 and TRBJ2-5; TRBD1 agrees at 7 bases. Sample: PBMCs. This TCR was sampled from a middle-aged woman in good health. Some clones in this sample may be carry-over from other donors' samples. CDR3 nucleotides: TGCGCCAGCAGCCAAGGACAGGACCTAACCCAAGAGACCCAGTACTTC. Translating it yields CASSQGQDLTQETQYF.